This T cell receptor beta chain comes out of a study of blood T cell repertoires in COVID-19. In the original workflow: Reference gene primer amplification yielded estimated nucleated cell counts. Measured with immunoSEQ multiplex PCR; TCRdb has only the in-frame clones, and not every one. V, J and clone size are taken as reported in that table, and D and trimming were inferred from the DNA itself. Of roughly 250,000 clones in the sample, approximately 84% were seen once. The germline V gene has CDR1 SGHDT and CDR2 YYEEEE. The V and J ends lost 1 base and 3 bases, in that order; junction bases with no gene match: 6. The CDR3 sequence is 16 residues long.

The specimen sequenced was PBMCs or T cells enriched from blood (not recorded which). V is TRBV5-6 and J is TRBJ2-7; the match to TRBD2 covers 11 bases. The clonotype originates from a woman aged 40 to 50 with acute COVID-19. The CDR3 is CASSLFGTSGYYEQYF. CDR3 coding DNA: TGTGCCAGCAGCTTGTTCGGGACTAGCGGTTACTACGAGCAGTACTTC. The full variable domain, in which reference TRBV5-6 and TRBJ2-7 provide the parts outside the CDR3, is DAGVTQSPTHLIKTRGQQVTLRCSPKSGHDTVSWYQQALGQGPQFIFQYYEEEERQRGNFPDRFSGHQFPNYSSELNVNALLLGDSALYLCASSLFGTSGYYEQYFGPGTRLTVT.